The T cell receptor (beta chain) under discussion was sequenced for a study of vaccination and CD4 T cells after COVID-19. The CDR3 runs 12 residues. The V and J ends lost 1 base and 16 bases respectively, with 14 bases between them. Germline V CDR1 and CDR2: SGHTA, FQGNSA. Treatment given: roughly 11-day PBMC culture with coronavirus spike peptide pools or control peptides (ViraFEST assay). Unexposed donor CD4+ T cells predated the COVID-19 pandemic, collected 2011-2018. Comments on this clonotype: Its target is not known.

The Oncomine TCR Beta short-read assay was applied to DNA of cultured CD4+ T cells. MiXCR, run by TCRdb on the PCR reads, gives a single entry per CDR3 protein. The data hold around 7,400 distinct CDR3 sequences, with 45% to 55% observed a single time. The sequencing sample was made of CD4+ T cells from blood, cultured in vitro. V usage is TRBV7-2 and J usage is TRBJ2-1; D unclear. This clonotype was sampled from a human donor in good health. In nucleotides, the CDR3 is TGTGCCAGCAGCTTAGACAACGGGCCTGCCTTCTTC. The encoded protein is CASSLDNGPAFF.